The clone carrying this T cell receptor beta chain was counted ten times or more. What it binds is unknown. These data are taken from a study of T-cell reconstitution after alpha-beta-depleted transplantation in children. V lost 2 bases to trimming and J lost 6 bases, with 4 bases between them. The CDR3 has 12 residues. General study points: Newly produced T cells mostly provided counts and TCRbeta diversity after one year, as hyperexpanded clones declined. Two months or so post-transplant, alpha-beta T cells reportedly derived from several hundred expanded graft clones.

Molecular barcoding with unique molecular identifiers was used for the TCRbeta library. TCRdb used MiXCR to reprocess the PCR reads, holding one entry per CDR3 protein. The sample holds around 230,000 distinct CDR3 sequences, approximately 15% seen once. Sequencing was performed on PBMCs, mostly from graft donor cells, taken 360 days after TCRalphabeta/CD19-depleted stem cell transplant. The chain links TRBV12-3 or TRBV12-4 to TRBJ2-2; the D is unclear. The receptor's source is a male patient aged 2 to 9 who had a stem cell transplant for acute lymphoblastic leukemia, so the T cells may come from the graft donor. For the CDR3, the DNA is TGTGCCAGCAGTTTATGGCCCGGGGAGCTGTTTTTT. Translation: CASSLWPGELFF.